This TCR beta chain came from a study of blood T cell repertoires in COVID-19. The CDR3 length is 16 residues. Per the germline V gene, CDR1 is LGHDT and CDR2 is YNNKEL (reference sequence). Losses at the gene ends were 0 bases for V and 7 bases for J; bases not matched to a gene: 7. Profiling relied on immunoSEQ multiplex PCR, and the TCRdb table lists in-frame clones only, not all of them. The data hold 15,000 to 20,000 clones, with 65% to 90% observed a single time. The origin of this receptor is a human donor with active COVID-19. The donor label of this sample is uncertain. Source material: peripheral blood. The chain links TRBV3-1 (or the pseudogene TRBV3-2) to TRBJ2-1, with 9 bases identical to TRBD2. The CDR3 loop is CASSQDRRGGRNEQFF. Written as DNA, the CDR3 is TGTGCCAGCAGCCAAGATCGGCGGGGGGGCCGGAATGAGCAGTTCTTC.